This T cell receptor (beta chain) was observed in a study of tumor-infiltrating lymphocytes in primary liver carcinoma. Study-wide results and caveats: Blood fell significantly below tumors in its top-250-clone fraction (p = 0.039). Between tumor regions, pairs overlapped more than tumor-adjacent and tumor-blood pairs did.

From around 500 ng of total RNA, TCR beta-specific cDNA was reverse-transcribed using a constant-region primer. The TCR beta library was amplified through three nested multiplex PCR rounds in a modified ARM-PCR procedure. TCRdb recomputed calls from the multiplex PCR reads with MiXCR, one row per CDR3 protein. The sample lists tens of thousands of distinct CDR3 sequences, around 70% occurring once. A word on this clonotype: Its antigen is unidentified. Relative to the germline gene, one junction end is altered; a read error may explain this.

The study co-extracted DNA and RNA from around 18-30 mg of unsorted bulk tissue. The sequence was collected from a man aged 35-49 years with primary liver carcinoma and hepatitis B virus infection. Input material: liver tumor tissue from sampling region 1. This sample's subset: tumor region T1, superior pole.

The CDR3 sequence is CTSTFPTGVNEKLFF. The CDR3 nucleotides are TGTACCAGCACTTTCCCGACAGGGGTGAATGAAAAACTGTTCTTT. The rearrangement uses TRBV28 and TRBJ1-4; TRBD1 agrees at 8 bases. The CDR3 sequence is 15 residues long. Germline-derived CDR1 and CDR2 are MDHEN and SYDVKM.